The 4 T cell receptor beta chains in this list originate from one sample, sequenced in a study of STAT5B mutations in CD4+ large granular lymphocyte leukemia. The method was immunoSEQ multiplex PCR; TCRdb's version includes in-frame clones alone and lacks a portion of them. Counted here are several thousand clones, 76% occurring once; the ten biggest clones make up approximately 65%. Sequencing input: PBMCs. All receptors derive from a woman aged 55-75 years with CD4+ T-cell large granular lymphocyte leukemia.

This chain uses TRBV4-3 with TRBJ2-3; TRBD2 matches 10 bases. V lost 3 bases and J lost 2; bases outside the gene matches: 5. The germline CDR1 and CDR2 sequences are LGHNA and YSLEER. The CDR3 covers 16 residues. The CDR3 DNA reads TGCGCCAGCAGCCAGGTAGCGGGAGGATCCACAGATACGCAGTATTTT. Its protein product is CASSQVAGGSTDTQYF.

The CDR3 DNA sequence: TGTGCCAGCAGCTTGTCGTACGGGGTGGATGAAAAACTGTTTTTT. Its translation: CASSLSYGVDEKLFF. The J gene is TRBJ1-4, the V gene TRBV7-2, with D uncertain. This CDR3 spans 15 amino acids. Germline lookup yields CDR1 SGHTA and CDR2 FQGNSA. With 3 bases removed from V and 6 bases from J, the gap between germline ends came to 14 bases.

The rearrangement uses TRBV19 and TRBJ1-5, with 11 nucleotides matching TRBD1. The CDR3 length is 15 residues. V was pared by 5 bases and J by 6 bases, with 6 bases of the junction left unmatched. Germline V gives CDR1 LNHDA, CDR2 SQIVND (reference sequence). The CDR3 nucleotides are TGTGCCAGTAGTTTGGGACAGGGGGGGAGTCAGCCCCAGCATTTT. Translating gives CASSLGQGGSQPQHF. The variable domain in full, with the rest retrieved from reference TRBV19 and TRBJ1-5, is DGGITQSPKYLFRKEGQNVTLSCEQNLNHDAMYWYRQDPGQGLRLIYYSQIVNDFQKGDIAEGYSVSREKKESFPLTVTSAQKNPTAFYLCASSLGQGGSQPQHFGDGTRLSIL.

The V call is TRBV28, the J call TRBJ1-1; D may be TRBD1 (6 bases). Deletions cut 6 bases from V and 0 bases from J, with 14 bases between. This CDR3 has 15 amino acids. Germline CDR1 and CDR2: MDHEN and SYDVKM. The CDR3 here is CASSPPQGMNTEAFF. The CDR3 region has the DNA TGTGCCAGCAGCCCCCCTCAGGGGATGAACACTGAAGCTTTCTTT.